The clone carrying this T cell receptor (beta chain) was seen only a few times. Its antigen is not identified. These data originate in a study of memory CD4+ T cells and cytomegalovirus serostatus. Across the whole study: Healthy Belgian adult donors included about nine CMV-positive and some 24 CMV-negative people.

The sort gate was single viable CD3+CD4+CD8-CD45RO+ cells for memory CD4+ T cells. Study-level findings and limits: The CMV-associated TCR signature appears largely within the CD4+ memory repertoire.

The repertoire was sequenced with immunoSEQ multiplex PCR; TCRdb's copy has only in-frame clones and lacks some. The sample has about 80,000 clones, about 85% seen once; the top ten hold about 0.72%. This clonotype was obtained from an adult in good health and CMV-seronegative. Input material: memory CD4+ T cells from blood.

The CDR3 here is CAISSGTGNGYTF. The CDR3, as DNA: TGTGCCATCAGCTCCGGGACAGGGAACGGCTACACCTTC. The genes are TRBV10-3 and TRBJ1-2; 9 positions agree with TRBD1. This CDR3 contains 13 residues. CDR1 and CDR2 from the germline V gene are ENHRY and SYGVKD. The J segment lost 8 bases and the V segment lost 6 bases, leaving 7 bases of the junction unmatched.